The clone carrying this T cell receptor (beta chain) was detected only a few times. Isolation of CD8+ and CD4+ T cells was performed negatively, whereas enrichment of TEMRA cells was done by FACS. The data belong to a study of CD8 T cells in Susac syndrome. cDNA came from around 0.54 to 1 ug RNA primed by random hexamers. Coverage of TCR beta CDR3 amplification by immunoSEQ multiplex PCR extended to 54 Vbeta and 13 Jbeta. TCRdb reanalysed the immunoSEQ multiplex PCR reads using MiXCR and keeps one entry per CDR3 protein. The sample contains roughly 180,000 distinct CDR3 sequences, around 94% of which appear only once. CDR1 is SQVTM and CDR2 is ANQGSEA in the germline V gene. V lost 7 bases and J lost 2, with 8 bases in between. This CDR3 comprises 11 residues.

The source is a human donor in good health. This rearrangement joins TRBV29-1 to TRBJ1-2, with a weak D call TRBD1 (5 bases). Sequencing was carried out using CD4+ T cells from PBMCs. The CDR3 region has the DNA TGCAGCGGCGGGGGGAACTATGGCTACACCTTC. Translating it yields CSGGGNYGYTF.